These 32 T cell receptor beta chains originate from one sample sequenced in a study of cytomegalovirus exposure and HLA in healthy donors. The PCR ran on 60 Vbeta and 13 Jbeta primers. Only in-frame clones appear in the TCRdb table, and some are missing; sequencing was by immunoSEQ multiplex PCR. This sample lists about 96,000 clones; its ten largest clones have 3% to 4%. The specimen sequenced was PBMCs. The receptors stem from a woman aged 25 to 39 in good health and CMV-seronegative.

The gene calls are TRBV6-1 and TRBJ1-1, with 9 nucleotides matching TRBD1. CDR1 and CDR2 from the germline V gene are MNHNS and SASEGT. The CDR3 contains 14 residues. The V gene end was trimmed by 7 bases and the J gene end by 3 bases; junction bases not matched to a gene: 6. The CDR3 region has the DNA TGTGCCAGCACTATGGACAGGGGAGACACTGAAGCTTTCTTT. It translates to CASTMDRGDTEAFF.

The chain joins TRBV5-1 to TRBJ2-7, with TRBD1 matching over 8 bases. V lost 5 bases, J lost 5 bases, and 9 bases stayed unmatched. The CDR3 consists of 14 residues. Looked up from germline, CDR1 is SGHRS and CDR2 is YFSETQ. DNA of the CDR3: TGCGCCAGCAGTAAGGACAGGGCCGCCAACGAGCAGTACTTC. It is translated as CASSKDRAANEQYF. Using reference TRBV5-1 and TRBJ2-7 for the parts outside the CDR3, the full variable domain is KAGVTQTPRYLIKTRGQQVTLSCSPISGHRSVSWYQQTPGQGLQFLFEYFSETQRNKGNFPGRFSGRQFSNSRSEMNVSTLELGDSALYLCASSKDRAANEQYFGPGTRLTVT.

This rearrangement joins TRBV29-1 to TRBJ2-7; 11 nucleotides line up with TRBD2. V shed 4 bases, J shed 6 bases, and the junction held 5 bases outside the gene matches. This CDR3 is built from 13 residues. The germline V gene has CDR1 SQVTM and CDR2 ANQGSEA. As DNA, the CDR3 is TGCAGCGTTGCCGGGACTAGCGGTATCGAGCAGTACTTC. Translated: CSVAGTSGIEQYF.

The chain couples TRBV27 to TRBJ1-1; no clear D. The CDR3 runs 14 residues. The germline V gene has CDR1 MNHEY and CDR2 SMNVEV (reference sequence). The V end was cut by 5 bases, the J end by 4 bases, with 14 bases between. The CDR3 region is CASSPRFAFTEAFF. In DNA form, the CDR3 reads TGTGCCAGCAGTCCCCGCTTTGCGTTCACTGAAGCTTTCTTT.

This sequence joins TRBV6-6 and TRBJ1-4; a weak D match, TRBD1 (5 bases). V was trimmed by 5 bases and J by 1 base, leaving 8 bases between them. Germline values: CDR1 MNHNY, CDR2 SVGAGI (reference sequence). This CDR3 has 14 residues. CDR3 bases: TGTGCCAGCAGTCCCGGACAAACTAATGAAAAACTGTTTTTT. Translating gives CASSPGQTNEKLFF.

Regarding this clone: Other DNA sequences in the same sample also yield this CDR3. The chain joins TRBV19 to TRBJ1-4; 7 nucleotides agree with TRBD1. V lost 0 bases and J lost 5; bases outside the gene matches: 6. The CDR3 is made up of 16 amino acids. Germline-derived CDR1 and CDR2 are LNHDA and SQIVND (reference sequence). The CDR3 loop reads CASSIDWDSKNEKLFF. CDR3 nucleotide sequence: TGTGCCAGTAGTATAGATTGGGACAGTAAGAATGAAAAACTGTTTTTT.

The chain recombines TRBV10-3 with TRBJ1-1, with TRBD1 matching over 10 bases. Per the germline V gene, CDR1 is ENHRY and CDR2 is SYGVKD. This CDR3 spans 13 amino acids. After removal of 4 bases from V and 6 bases from J, the junction contained 2 bases not matched to a gene. The CDR3 sequence: CAISGTGGSEAFF. In DNA, the CDR3 is TGTGCCATCAGTGGGACAGGGGGGTCTGAAGCTTTCTTT.

This sequence joins TRBV5-4 and TRBJ2-3; tentatively, D is TRBD1 (5 bases). CDR3 length: 15 amino acids. Germline V gene data show CDR1 as SGHNT and CDR2 as YYREEE (reference sequence). V was trimmed by 4 bases and J by 1 base, leaving 13 bases between them. This chain's CDR3 is CASSRAQGGTDTQYF. The CDR3 DNA reads TGTGCCAGCAGCCGGGCGCAGGGCGGCACAGATACGCAGTATTTT.

The V call is TRBV9, the J call TRBJ2-2; 9 bases align to TRBD2. Germline V CDR1 and CDR2: SGDLS, YYNGEE. V shed 4 bases and J 5 bases; nucleotides not matched to a gene: 12. This CDR3 contains 17 residues. The CDR3 DNA is TGTGCCAGCAGCCCCTCAGGAGCGGGAGGACTGACCGGGGAGCTGTTTTTT. Its protein product is CASSPSGAGGLTGELFF.

The J gene is TRBJ2-2, the V gene TRBV5-4, with D maybe TRBD1 (5 bases). The CDR3 is 13 amino acids. Germline loops: CDR1 SGHNT, CDR2 YYREEE (reference sequence). V lost 4 bases, J lost 7 bases, and 11 bases lay in between. The CDR3 here is CASSAAGIGELFF. In DNA form, the CDR3 reads TGTGCCAGCAGCGCCGCAGGGATCGGGGAGCTGTTTTTT. Using reference TRBV5-4 and TRBJ2-2 for the parts outside the CDR3, the full variable domain is ETGVTQSPTHLIKTRGQQVTLRCSSQSGHNTVSWYQQALGQGPQFIFQYYREEENGRGNFPPRFSGLQFPNYSSELNVNALELDDSALYLCASSAAGIGELFFGEGSRLTVL.

This chain connects TRBV5-6 to TRBJ1-2; TRBD1 matches 7 bases. Germline values: CDR1 SGHDT, CDR2 YYEEEE. CDR3 length: 15 residues. The trim removed 1 base at V and 6 bases at J, leaving 9 bases unmatched. Here the CDR3 reads CASSLLRGVIDGYTF. CDR3 DNA sequence: TGTGCCAGCAGCTTGCTCAGGGGGGTTATCGATGGCTACACCTTC.

This chain links TRBV11-2 with TRBJ1-3; 10 bases are shared with TRBD1. Unmatched junction bases numbered 7, after V lost 5 bases and J lost 0 bases. Germline CDR1 is SGHAT and CDR2 is FQNNGV. The CDR3 spans 17 residues. The chain's CDR3 is CASSPTGGLTSGNTIYF. CDR3 sequence (DNA): TGTGCCAGCAGCCCGACAGGGGGCTTAACCTCTGGAAACACCATATATTTT.

For the CDR3, the DNA is TGTGCCAGCAGCATGGGTAGAGAGGGTCAGCCCCAGCATTTT. Residues: CASSMGREGQPQHF. This chain uses TRBV5-8 with TRBJ1-5, with D hard to call. CDR1 is SGHTS, CDR2 YDEGEE, per germline. The V gene lost 4 bases and the J gene lost 6 bases, with 14 bases spanning the gap. The CDR3 has 14 amino acids.

The rearrangement links TRBV11-2 to TRBJ2-1; a weak D match, TRBD2 (5 bases). The CDR3 spans 15 residues. Germline V gives CDR1 SGHAT, CDR2 FQNNGV. V dropped 5 bases and J dropped 4 bases, with 15 bases sitting between them. CDR3 DNA: TGTGCCAGCAGCCGAGGGATCGGGGAATACAATGAGCAGTTCTTC. Its translation: CASSRGIGEYNEQFF.

This chain links TRBV6-1 with TRBJ2-5; TRBD2 is a possible D gene (7 bases). The V end was cut by 6 bases, the J end by 1 base, with 12 bases between. Germline lookup yields CDR1 MNHNS and CDR2 SASEGT. This CDR3 region has 14 residues. The CDR3 sequence is CASRARGAQETQYF. The CDR3 DNA reads as TGTGCCAGCAGAGCTCGGGGGGCCCAAGAGACCCAGTACTTC.

For this clone: The same CDR3 is also encoded by other DNA sequences in this sample. The chain combines TRBV30 with TRBJ1-2; maybe TRBD1 (5 bases). The CDR3 runs to 12 residues. Germline loops: CDR1 GTSNPN, CDR2 SVGIG (reference sequence). The V and J ends lost 2 bases and 4 bases respectively, with 8 bases between them. CDR3 protein: CAWSTGGYGYTF. CDR3 nucleotides: TGTGCCTGGAGTACCGGGGGCTATGGCTACACCTTC.

The V gene is TRBV19, the J gene TRBJ2-5, with 9 bases that match TRBD1. Germline trimming cut 5 bases from V and 12 bases from J; bases unmatched to any gene: 10. This CDR3 has 13 residues. Looked up from germline, CDR1 is LNHDA and CDR2 is SQIVND (reference sequence). CDR3 protein: CASSPQGQGGKYF. CDR3 in DNA: TGTGCCAGTAGTCCTCAGGGACAGGGAGGGAAGTACTTC.

The chain couples TRBV30 to TRBJ1-3; D is possibly TRBD1 (6 bases). CDR1 is GTSNPN and CDR2 is SVGIG in the germline V gene (reference sequence). CDR3 length: 16 amino acids. V dropped 0 bases and J dropped 2 bases, with 14 bases sitting between them. The DNA of the CDR3 is TGTGCCTGGAGTGTAGACGTGGACAGAACTGGAAACACCATATATTTT. This codes for CAWSVDVDRTGNTIYF.

The V call is TRBV11-2, the J call TRBJ2-7; perhaps TRBD2 as D (6 bases). With 7 bases removed from V and 6 bases from J, the gap between germline ends came to 16 bases. This CDR3 has 13 amino acids. The germline V gene encodes CDR1 SGHAT and CDR2 FQNNGV. CDR3 bases: TGTGCCAGCACGATTGGAGGGTCACCCGAGCAGTACTTC. Encoded protein: CASTIGGSPEQYF.

The chain employs TRBV6-4 and TRBJ2-1, with TRBD2 matching over 10 bases. V was clipped by 8 bases and J by 12 bases; unmatched bases: 10. This CDR3 comprises 13 residues. Germline CDR1 reads MRHNA; CDR2 reads SNTAGT. The CDR3 coding sequence is TGTGCCAGCCAGCGGGAGGGTGGAGGGGGGCAGTTCTTC. As protein: CASQREGGGGQFF.

The chain links TRBV7-9 to TRBJ2-5; no clear D. V was clipped by 6 bases and J by 1 base, with 18 bases between them. There are 16 residues in the CDR3. Germline values: CDR1 SEHNR, CDR2 FQNEAQ (reference sequence). In DNA form, the CDR3 reads TGTGCCAGCAGTACGTCCCCCATCCGGAGCCAAGAGACCCAGTACTTC. Residues: CASSTSPIRSQETQYF.

CDR3 nucleotides: TGTGCCACCAGCAGGAGGAGGGCAGGCCGTCAGGTCAACTATGGCTACACCTTC. Its protein product is CATSRRRAGRQVNYGYTF. The rearrangement joins TRBV15 to TRBJ1-2, with D unclear. The V end lost 3 bases, the J end lost 2 bases, and 22 bases lay between the germline ends. Germline V gives CDR1 LNHNV, CDR2 YYDKDF (reference sequence). The CDR3 has 18 residues.

With regard to this clone: Other DNA variants within this sample encode the same CDR3. This sequence joins TRBV7-9 and TRBJ1-5; the match to TRBD1 covers 7 bases. V gave up 1 base and J gave up 8 bases; unmatched junction bases: 8. The CDR3 extends over 15 amino acids. Germline V lookup: CDR1 SEHNR, CDR2 FQNEAQ (reference sequence). The CDR3 sequence: CASSLGTGAGEPQHF. In nucleotides, the CDR3 is TGTGCCAGCAGCTTAGGGACAGGCGCCGGGGAGCCCCAGCATTTT.

The chain has TRBV27 and TRBJ1-6; the D is unclear. CDR3 size: 13 residues. The germline V and J ends were trimmed by 3 bases and 5 bases, with 5 bases remaining between them. Germline V gives CDR1 MNHEY, CDR2 SMNVEV (reference sequence). The CDR3 reads CASSFSNNSPLHF. DNA of the CDR3: TGTGCCAGCAGTTTTAGTAATAATTCACCCCTCCACTTT.

V is TRBV5-6 and J is TRBJ2-1; 10 bases fit TRBD2. Germline V CDR1 and CDR2: SGHDT, YYEEEE. The CDR3 spans 14 residues. Trimming took 2 bases from V and 15 from J; bases not matched to a gene: 11. CDR3 in amino acids: CASSLGDSGRNWFF. CDR3 sequence (DNA): TGTGCCAGCAGCTTAGGGGATAGCGGGAGGAATTGGTTCTTC.

The chain has TRBV7-3 and TRBJ2-2, with TRBD2 matching 8 bases. The CDR3 totals 16 residues. Germline V gene lookup returns CDR1 SGHTA and CDR2 FQGTGA. The ends lost 5 bases at V and 4 bases at J; junction bases unmatched: 9. The CDR3 here is CASSASGAGGTGELFF. The DNA for the CDR3 is TGTGCCAGCAGCGCCTCGGGTGCGGGGGGCACCGGGGAGCTGTTTTTT.

The genes are TRBV28 and TRBJ2-7; 8 bases map to TRBD1. This CDR3 contains 14 residues. Germline CDR1 MDHEN, CDR2 SYDVKM. V lost 3 bases and J lost 0; bases outside the gene matches: 1. CDR3 coding DNA: TGTGCCAGCAGTTTTGACAGGGGCTCCTACGAGCAGTACTTC. It translates to CASSFDRGSYEQYF. Filled out from reference TRBV28 and TRBJ2-7, the complete variable domain reads DVKVTQSSRYLVKRTGEKVFLECVQDMDHENMFWYRQDPGLGLRLIYFSYDVKMKEKGDIPEGYSVSREKKERFSLILESASTNQTSMYLCASSFDRGSYEQYFGPGTRLTVT.

The chain couples TRBV6-1 to TRBJ2-7; TRBD1 matches 7 bases. V lost 5 bases to trimming and J lost 4 bases; unmatched junction nucleotides: 8. The length of the CDR3 is 14 residues. Germline loops: CDR1 MNHNS, CDR2 SASEGT. CDR3: CASSSQGQAYEQYF. The CDR3 region has the DNA TGTGCCAGCAGTTCCCAAGGACAGGCTTACGAGCAGTACTTC.

V gene TRBV6-5 combines with J gene TRBJ1-3; maybe TRBD1 (5 bases). The CDR3 runs 15 residues. Germline CDR1 reads MNHEY; CDR2 reads SVGAGI. V was shortened by 6 bases and J by 0 bases, with 12 bases between the two germline ends. The CDR3 is CASSRGSRSGNTIYF. In DNA, the CDR3 is TGTGCCAGCAGCCGGGGGTCTCGCTCTGGAAACACCATATATTTT.

The chain couples TRBV5-1 to TRBJ1-2, with TRBD1 as a possible D gene (6 bases). In germline, CDR1 is SGHRS, CDR2 YFSETQ. V was cut by 0 bases and J by 6 bases, with 9 bases left in between. This CDR3 spans 13 amino acids. CDR3 DNA sequence: TGCGCCAGCAGCTTGGGAGGGGGAGATGGCTACACCTTC. Its protein product is CASSLGGGDGYTF.

The gene calls are TRBV10-3 and TRBJ1-4; D is perhaps TRBD1 (5 bases). CDR1 and CDR2 from the germline V gene are ENHRY and SYGVKD. The CDR3 has 13 amino acids. V was pared by 8 bases and J by 2 bases, with 9 bases between. CDR3 in amino acids: CAISRGTNEKLFF. The CDR3 nucleotides are TGTGCCATCTCCCGGGGGACTAATGAAAAACTGTTTTTT.

This chain joins TRBV29-1 and TRBJ1-3, with 10 bases lining up with TRBD1. With 7 bases clipped from V and 9 bases from J, the junction kept 6 bases outside the gene matches. The length of the CDR3 is 12 residues. The V gene's germline CDR1 is SQVTM and CDR2 ANQGSEA. DNA of the CDR3: TGCAGCGCCCGGGACAGGGGTGCCACCATATATTTT. Translated, it gives CSARDRGATIYF.